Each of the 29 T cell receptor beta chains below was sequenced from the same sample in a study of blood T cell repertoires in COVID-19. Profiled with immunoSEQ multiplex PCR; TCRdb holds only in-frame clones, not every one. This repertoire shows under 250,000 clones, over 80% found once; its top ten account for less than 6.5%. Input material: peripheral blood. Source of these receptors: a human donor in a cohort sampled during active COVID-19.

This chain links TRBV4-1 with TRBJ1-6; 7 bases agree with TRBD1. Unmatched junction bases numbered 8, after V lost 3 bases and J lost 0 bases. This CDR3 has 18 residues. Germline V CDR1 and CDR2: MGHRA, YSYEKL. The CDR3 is CASSHRDSAVSYNSPLHF. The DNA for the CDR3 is TGCGCCAGCAGCCACCGGGACAGCGCCGTCTCCTATAATTCACCCCTCCACTTT.

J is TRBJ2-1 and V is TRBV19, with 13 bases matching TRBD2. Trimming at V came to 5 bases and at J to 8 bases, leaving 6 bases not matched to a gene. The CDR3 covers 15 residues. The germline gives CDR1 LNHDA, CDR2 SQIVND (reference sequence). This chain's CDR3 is CASSPGLAGVDEQFF. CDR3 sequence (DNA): TGTGCCAGTAGTCCCGGACTAGCGGGAGTCGATGAGCAGTTCTTC. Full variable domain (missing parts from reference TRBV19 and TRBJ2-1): DGGITQSPKYLFRKEGQNVTLSCEQNLNHDAMYWYRQDPGQGLRLIYYSQIVNDFQKGDIAEGYSVSREKKESFPLTVTSAQKNPTAFYLCASSPGLAGVDEQFFGPGTRLTVL.

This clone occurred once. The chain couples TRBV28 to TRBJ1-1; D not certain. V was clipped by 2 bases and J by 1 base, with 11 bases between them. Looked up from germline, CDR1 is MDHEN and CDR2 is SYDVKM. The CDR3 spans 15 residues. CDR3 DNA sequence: TGTGCCAGCAGTTTAGCAGGCAGGCCGAACACTGAAGCTTTCTTT. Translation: CASSLAGRPNTEAFF.

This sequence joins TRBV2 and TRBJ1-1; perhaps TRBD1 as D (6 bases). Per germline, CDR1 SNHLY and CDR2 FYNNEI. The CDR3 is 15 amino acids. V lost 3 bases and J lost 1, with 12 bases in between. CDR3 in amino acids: CASSELRGRNTEAFF. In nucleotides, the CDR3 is TGTGCCAGCAGTGAGCTCAGGGGTAGGAACACTGAAGCTTTCTTT.

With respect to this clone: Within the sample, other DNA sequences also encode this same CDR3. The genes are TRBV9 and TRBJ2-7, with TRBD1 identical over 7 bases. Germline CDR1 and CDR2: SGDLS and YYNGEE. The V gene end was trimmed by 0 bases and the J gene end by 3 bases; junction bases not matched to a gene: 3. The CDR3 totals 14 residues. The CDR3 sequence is CASSVGQGGYEQYF. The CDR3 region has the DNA TGTGCCAGCAGCGTAGGACAGGGTGGCTACGAGCAGTACTTC.

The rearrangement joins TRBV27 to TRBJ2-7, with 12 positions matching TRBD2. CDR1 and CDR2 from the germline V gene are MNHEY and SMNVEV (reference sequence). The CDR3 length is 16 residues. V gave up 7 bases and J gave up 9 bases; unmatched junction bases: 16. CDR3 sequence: CASTSTSGGPFLGQYF. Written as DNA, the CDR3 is TGTGCCAGCACCTCGACTAGCGGGGGTCCTTTTCTCGGGCAGTACTTC.

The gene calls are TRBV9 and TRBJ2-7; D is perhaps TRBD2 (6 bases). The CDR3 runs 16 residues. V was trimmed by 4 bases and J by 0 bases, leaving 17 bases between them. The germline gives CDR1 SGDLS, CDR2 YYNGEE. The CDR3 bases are TGTGCCAGCAGCCTGGGGTTAGCGGAAAGCTCCTACGAGCAGTACTTC. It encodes CASSLGLAESSYEQYF.

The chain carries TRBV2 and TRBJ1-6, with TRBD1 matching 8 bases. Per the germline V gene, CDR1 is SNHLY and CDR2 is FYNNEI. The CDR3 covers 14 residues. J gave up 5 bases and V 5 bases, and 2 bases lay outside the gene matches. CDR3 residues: CASSLTGDNSPLHF. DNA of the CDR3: TGTGCCAGCAGTTTGACAGGGGATAATTCACCCCTCCACTTT.

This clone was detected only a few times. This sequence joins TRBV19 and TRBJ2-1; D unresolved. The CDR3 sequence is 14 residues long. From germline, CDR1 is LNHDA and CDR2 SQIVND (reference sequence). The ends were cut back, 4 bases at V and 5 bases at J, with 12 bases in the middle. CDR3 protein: CASSTLEMDNEQFF. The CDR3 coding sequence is TGTGCCAGTAGTACCCTGGAGATGGACAATGAGCAGTTCTTC.

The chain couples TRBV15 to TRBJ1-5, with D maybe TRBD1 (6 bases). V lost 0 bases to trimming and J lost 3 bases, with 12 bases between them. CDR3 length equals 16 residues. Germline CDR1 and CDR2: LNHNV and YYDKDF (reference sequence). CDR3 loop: CATSRDLPGVNQPQHF. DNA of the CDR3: TGTGCCACCAGCAGAGATCTTCCAGGGGTCAATCAGCCCCAGCATTTT.

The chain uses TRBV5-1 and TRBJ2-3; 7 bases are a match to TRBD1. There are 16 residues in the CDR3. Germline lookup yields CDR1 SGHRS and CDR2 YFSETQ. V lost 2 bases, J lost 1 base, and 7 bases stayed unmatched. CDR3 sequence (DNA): TGCGCCAGCAGCTTCCACCGGGACAGAGGCACAGATACGCAGTATTTT. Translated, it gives CASSFHRDRGTDTQYF.

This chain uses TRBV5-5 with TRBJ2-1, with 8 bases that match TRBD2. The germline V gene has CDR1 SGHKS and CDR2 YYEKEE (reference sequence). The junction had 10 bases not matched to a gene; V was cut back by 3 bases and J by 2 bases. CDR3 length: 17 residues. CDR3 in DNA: TGTGCCAGCAGCTCCCACTACCCCGGGGGGGCCTACAATGAGCAGTTCTTC. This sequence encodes CASSSHYPGGAYNEQFF.

This CDR3 is CASAGGFSEKLFF. In nucleotides, the CDR3 is TGTGCCAGCGCAGGGGGCTTCAGTGAAAAACTGTTTTTT. The chain couples TRBV11-2 to TRBJ1-4; the match to TRBD1 covers 8 bases. The CDR3 length is 13 residues. Germline CDR1 SGHAT, CDR2 FQNNGV. Trimming cost V 8 bases and J 7 bases; bases outside gene matches: 6.

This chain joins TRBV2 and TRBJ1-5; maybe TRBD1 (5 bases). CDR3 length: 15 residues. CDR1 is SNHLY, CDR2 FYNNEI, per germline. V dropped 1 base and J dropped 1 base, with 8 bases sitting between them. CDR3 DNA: TGTGCCAGCAGTGAAGGCCCAGGGAGCAATCAGCCCCAGCATTTT. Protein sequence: CASSEGPGSNQPQHF.

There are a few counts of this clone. The CDR3 coding sequence is TGTGCCAGCAGTCGGACAGCGAGCTCCTACGAGCAGTACTTC. Translating gives CASSRTASSYEQYF. The chain links TRBV2 to TRBJ2-7, with a weak D call TRBD1 (6 bases). Trimming took 5 bases from V and 0 from J, leaving 11 bases between them. This CDR3 has 14 residues. Per the germline V gene, CDR1 is SNHLY and CDR2 is FYNNEI.

CDR3 DNA: TGTGCCAGCAGTTCTGACCCCCGCGGGGGCGCAACTAATGAAAAACTGTTTTTT. It codes for CASSSDPRGGATNEKLFF. This chain uses TRBV27 with TRBJ1-4, with a possible D match to TRBD1 (6 bases). From germline, CDR1 is MNHEY and CDR2 SMNVEV (reference sequence). The CDR3 is 18 residues long. With 4 bases removed from V and 0 bases from J, the gap between germline ends came to 18 bases.

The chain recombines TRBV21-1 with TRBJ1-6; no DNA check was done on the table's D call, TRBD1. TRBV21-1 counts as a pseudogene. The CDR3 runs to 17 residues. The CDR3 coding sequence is TGTGCCAGCAGCAAAGCCCCGGACAGGGCCCATAATTCACCCCTCCACTTT. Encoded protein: CASSKAPDRAHNSPLHF.

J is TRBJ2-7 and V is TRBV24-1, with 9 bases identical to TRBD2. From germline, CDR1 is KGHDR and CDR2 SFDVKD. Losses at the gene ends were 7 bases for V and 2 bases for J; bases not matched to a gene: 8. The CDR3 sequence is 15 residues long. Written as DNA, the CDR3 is TGTGCCACCAGCGCCGGGGCTAGCGGGACCTACGAGCAGTACTTC. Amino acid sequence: CATSAGASGTYEQYF.

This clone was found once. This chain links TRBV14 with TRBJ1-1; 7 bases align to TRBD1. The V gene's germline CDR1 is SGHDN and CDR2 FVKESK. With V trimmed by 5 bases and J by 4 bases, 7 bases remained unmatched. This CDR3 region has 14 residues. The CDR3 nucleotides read TGTGCCAGCAGCGTACTCCGACAGGGCACTGAAGCTTTCTTT. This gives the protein CASSVLRQGTEAFF. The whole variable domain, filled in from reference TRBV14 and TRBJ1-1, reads EAGVTQFPSHSVIEKGQTVTLRCDPISGHDNLYWYRRVMGKEIKFLLHFVKESKQDESGMPNNRFLAERTGGTYSTLKVQPAELEDSGVYFCASSVLRQGTEAFFGQGTRLTVV.

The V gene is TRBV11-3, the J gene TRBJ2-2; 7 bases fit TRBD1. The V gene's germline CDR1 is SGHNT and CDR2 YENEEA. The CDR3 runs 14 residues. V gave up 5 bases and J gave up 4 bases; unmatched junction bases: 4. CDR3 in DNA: TGTGCCAGCAGCCGGGACAGCCGCACCGGGGAGCTGTTTTTT. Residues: CASSRDSRTGELFF.

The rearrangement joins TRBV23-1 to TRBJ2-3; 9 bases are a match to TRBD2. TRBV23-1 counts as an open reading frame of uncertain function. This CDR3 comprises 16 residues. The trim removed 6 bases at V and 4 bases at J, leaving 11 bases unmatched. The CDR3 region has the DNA TGCGCCAGCAGCGGCGGGGGGGCCTCCCGGGCAGATACGCAGTATTTT. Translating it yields CASSGGGASRADTQYF.

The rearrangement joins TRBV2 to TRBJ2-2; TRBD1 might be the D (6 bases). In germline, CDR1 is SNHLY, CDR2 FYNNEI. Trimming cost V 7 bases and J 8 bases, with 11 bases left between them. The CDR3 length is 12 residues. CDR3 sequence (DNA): TGTGCCAGCAACAGGGAAAGGGGGGAGCTGTTTTTT. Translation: CASNRERGELFF.

CDR3 sequence: CASSISGLNTEAFF. The CDR3 nucleotides are TGTGCCAGTAGTATTTCGGGTTTGAACACTGAAGCTTTCTTT. This chain connects TRBV19 to TRBJ1-1; D gene ambiguous. Trimming removed 3 bases from V and 0 bases from J, with 8 bases in between. CDR3 length: 14 amino acids. Germline-derived CDR1 and CDR2 are LNHDA and SQIVND (reference sequence).

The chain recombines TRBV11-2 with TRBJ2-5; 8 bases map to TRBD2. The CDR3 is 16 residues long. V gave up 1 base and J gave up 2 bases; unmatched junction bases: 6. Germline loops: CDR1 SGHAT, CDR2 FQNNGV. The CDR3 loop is CASSLGSSGAQETQYF. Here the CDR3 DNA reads TGTGCCAGCAGCTTAGGGAGTAGCGGGGCTCAAGAGACCCAGTACTTC. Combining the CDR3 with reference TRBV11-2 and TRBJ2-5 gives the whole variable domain EAGVAQSPRYKIIEKRQSVAFWCNPISGHATLYWYQQILGQGPKLLIQFQNNGVVDDSQLPKDRFSAERLKGVDSTLKIQPAKLEDSAVYLCASSLGSSGAQETQYFGPGTRLLVL.

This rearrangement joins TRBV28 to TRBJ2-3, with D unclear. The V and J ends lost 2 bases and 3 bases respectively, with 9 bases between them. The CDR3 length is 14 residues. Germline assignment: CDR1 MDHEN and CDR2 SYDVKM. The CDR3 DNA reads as TGTGCCAGCAGTTTAGATGAGGCGACAGATACGCAGTATTTT. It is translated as CASSLDEATDTQYF.

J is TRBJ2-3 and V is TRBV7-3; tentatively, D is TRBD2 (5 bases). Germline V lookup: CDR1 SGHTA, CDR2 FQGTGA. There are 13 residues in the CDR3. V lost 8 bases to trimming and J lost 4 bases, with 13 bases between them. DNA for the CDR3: TGTGCCAGCCGCCCGGCCGGGGCAGATACGCAGTATTTT. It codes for CASRPAGADTQYF.

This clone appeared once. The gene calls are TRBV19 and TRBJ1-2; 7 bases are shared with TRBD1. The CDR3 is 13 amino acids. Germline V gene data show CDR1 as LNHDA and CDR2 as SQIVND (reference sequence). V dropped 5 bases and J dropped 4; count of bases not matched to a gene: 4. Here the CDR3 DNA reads TGTGCCAGTAGTTCGACAGGGTTCTATGGCTACACCTTC. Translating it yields CASSSTGFYGYTF.

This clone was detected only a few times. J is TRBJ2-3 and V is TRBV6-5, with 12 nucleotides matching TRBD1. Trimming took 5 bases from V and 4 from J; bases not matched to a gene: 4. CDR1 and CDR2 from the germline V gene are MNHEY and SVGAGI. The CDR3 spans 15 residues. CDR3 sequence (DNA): TGTGCCAGCAGTCCGGGACAGGGGGCACCAGATACGCAGTATTTT. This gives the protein CASSPGQGAPDTQYF.

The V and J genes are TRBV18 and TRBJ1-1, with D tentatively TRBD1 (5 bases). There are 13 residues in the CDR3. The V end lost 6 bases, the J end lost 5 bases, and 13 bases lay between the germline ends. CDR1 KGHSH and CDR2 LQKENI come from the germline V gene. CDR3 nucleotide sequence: TGTGCCAGCTCCACCTCAGGGCGGACTGAAGCTTTCTTT. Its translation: CASSTSGRTEAFF.